This entry features one TCR beta chain sequence. This record belongs to a study of cytomegalovirus exposure and HLA in healthy donors. Germline V gene sequence: CDR1 SGHNT, CDR2 YENEEA. There are 16 residues in the CDR3. The junction had 4 bases not matched to a gene; V was cut back by 4 bases and J by 6 bases. Researchers ran the PCR with 60 Vbeta and 13 Jbeta primers. Sequencing was performed with immunoSEQ multiplex PCR; in TCRdb, only in-frame clones are kept and a portion is missing. The data show about 190,000 clones, roughly 79% seen once. The TCR comes from a woman between 18 and 29 years old in good health and CMV-seronegative. The rearrangement uses TRBV11-3 and TRBJ2-1; 15 bases are a match to TRBD2. Sequencing was performed on PBMCs. The DNA of the CDR3 is TGTGCCAGCAGCTCCGGACTAGCGGGGGGGCGCAATGAGCAGTTCTTC. Protein: CASSSGLAGGRNEQFF.